This T cell receptor (beta chain) emerged from a study of T cell responses to AZD1222 COVID-19 vaccine. Study-level results: Females made up more of the donors, who were largely white British, and clonal diversity may have come out too low. CD4 TCRs associated with vaccination spanned spike, dominating at 160-218 and 743-854. After two AZD1222 doses, spike-specific TCR breadth and depth rose versus day 0. The repertoires were collected only after the peak T cell response.

CDR1 is SGHDT, CDR2 YYEEEE, per germline. The CDR3 is made up of 15 amino acids. Unmatched junction bases numbered 8, after V lost 6 bases and J lost 1 base. About this clone: Its specificity is not known.

The protocol was immunoSEQ multiplex PCR, while the TCRdb copy is restricted to in-frame clones and leaves out a portion. The sample carries 95,000 to 150,000 clones, 88% recorded once. V and J are TRBV5-6 and TRBJ2-7; 9 nucleotides align to TRBD2. The sequence came from an adult in good health. This sample comprised peripheral blood, obtained on day 0 of AZD1222 vaccination. The DNA for the CDR3 is TGTGCCAGCACCCCGCGGGGGGGGCCTTCCTACGAGCAGTACTTC. Amino acid sequence: CASTPRGGPSYEQYF.